Sequencing of this T cell receptor (beta chain) was carried out in a study of blood T cells in healthy people across ages. A second 7 to 11 cycle PCR used barcoded and J-beta primers. TCRdb recomputed calls from the 5' RACE reads with MiXCR, one row per CDR3 protein. Here the sample spans 780,000 or so distinct CDR3 sequences, roughly 50% being singletons. Turning to this clonotype: At one of its ends the junction is not consistent with the germline gene, which may arise from a read error.

The sequenced sample consisted of blood. This clonotype was sampled from a man older than 75 in good health.

The CDR3 reads CAGSQDWGLAGKETQYF. CDR3 nucleotide sequence: TGTGCCGGCAGCCAAGATTGGGGACTTGCGGGAAAAGAGACCCAGTACTTC. V gene TRBV3-1 combines with J gene TRBJ2-5, with D maybe TRBD2 (6 bases). Germline V gives CDR1 LGHDT, CDR2 YNNKEL (reference sequence). The CDR3 is 17 amino acids.